In its sample, the clone carrying this T cell receptor beta chain was seen a few times. This sample stems from a study of blood T cells in healthy people across ages. Unmatched junction bases numbered 6, after V lost 2 bases and J lost 5 bases. The CDR3 runs 15 residues. Germline assignment: CDR1 MNHNY and CDR2 SVGAGI (reference sequence). Together with a sample-barcoded 5' primer, a J-beta primer mix was included in a second PCR lasting roughly 6 to 12 cycles. Via MiXCR, TCRdb re-called the 5' RACE reads, giving one row per CDR3 protein. In the table there are 900,000 to 950,000 distinct CDR3 sequences, roughly 28% of which are singletons. This same sample was also taken into another study, of T cells of mothers and their children.

Sample: blood. The sequence came from a woman aged 40 to 50 in good health. The rearrangement uses TRBV6-6 and TRBJ1-1; 9 nucleotides align to TRBD1. The CDR3 sequence is CASSYMDRGGTEAFF. CDR3 bases: TGTGCCAGCAGTTACATGGACAGGGGAGGAACTGAAGCTTTCTTT.